A selection of T cell receptor beta chains follows, all from one sample in a study of T cells in Graves' hyperthyroidism and ophthalmopathy. TCRdb re-analysed the multiplex PCR reads in MiXCR, keeping a single row per CDR3 protein. The table shows about 760,000 distinct CDR3 sequences, with 30% to 40% occurring only once. Sequenced input: blood. The source of these receptors is a woman aged 40 to 50 with Graves' hyperthyroidism. Each CDR3 is given with its conserved first and last residue. The D gene is left open where the match is weak. The size entry is marked missing in some rows and otherwise reads once, few, many or a size class.

d_gene,j_gene,abundance,v_gene,CDR3aa,CDR3nt
-,TRBJ1-2,-,TRBV6-6,CASRGIHAGYTF,TGTGCCAGCAGGGGAATACACGCGGGCTACACCTTC
-,TRBJ1-6,few,TRBV7-2,CASSLTVVGRNSPLHF,TGTGCCAGCAGCCTGACGGTCGTAGGTCGGAATTCACCCCTCCACTTT
-,TRBJ2-5,-,TRBV6-5,CASSYGPGLEGETQYF,TGTGCCAGCAGCTATGGACCGGGCCTGGAGGGGGAGACCCAGTACTTC
-,TRBJ2-7,-,TRBV4-2,CASSPRDGNYEQYF,TGTGCCAGCAGCCCCCGGGACGGTAACTACGAGCAGTACTTC
-,TRBJ2-5,many,TRBV20-1,CSARDGGLETQYF,TGCAGTGCTAGAGACGGAGGATTGGAGACCCAGTACTTC
-,TRBJ1-1,-,TRBV10-3,CAISYSEASEAFF,TGTGCCATCAGTTACTCGGAGGCAAGTGAAGCTTTCTTT
-,TRBJ1-6,-,TRBV20-1,CSATQQGGSPLHF,TGCAGTGCGACCCAACAAGGGGGTTCACCCCTCCACTTT
TRBD2,TRBJ2-7,-,TRBV20-1,CSARDHGGDEQYF,TGCAGTGCTAGAGATCACGGGGGGGACGAGCAGTACTTC
-,TRBJ2-5,many,TRBV4-1,CASSQVLAGKQETQYF,TGCGCCAGCAGCCAAGTCCTCGCGGGAAAACAAGAGACCCAGTACTTC
-,TRBJ1-4,once,TRBV24-1,CATSDHQGPNEKLFF,TGTGCCACCAGTGATCATCAGGGGCCTAATGAAAAACTGTTTTTT
-,TRBJ1-4,-,TRBV7-9,CASSSPRGAGEKLFF,TGTGCCAGCAGCTCGCCGAGAGGGGCAGGAGAAAAACTGTTTTTT
-,TRBJ2-2,-,TRBV12-3/TRBV12-4,CASRKQGSGTGELFF,TGTGCCAGCAGGAAGCAGGGATCGGGCACCGGGGAGCTGTTTTTT
-,TRBJ2-1,-,TRBV7-2,CASSLGGEPEQFF,TGTGCCAGCAGCTTAGGCGGGGAACCTGAGCAGTTCTTC
-,TRBJ1-5,many,TRBV24-1,CATSGGIRTEGNQPQHF,TGTGCCACCAGTGGTGGGATCCGGACAGAGGGCAATCAGCCCCAGCATTTT
-,TRBJ2-5,many,TRBV25-1,CASSEAGGLNLQETQYF,TGTGCCAGCAGTGAAGCCGGGGGGCTAAATCTACAAGAGACCCAGTACTTC
-,TRBJ1-4,-,TRBV12-3/TRBV12-4,CASSSAADEKPFF,TGTGCCAGCAGTTCCGCGGCCGATGAAAAACCGTTTTTT
-,TRBJ2-5,many,TRBV7-2,CASSTNYREAGETQYF,TGTGCCAGCAGCACGAACTACAGGGAGGCTGGAGAGACCCAGTACTTC
-,TRBJ1-6,many,TRBV20-1,CSAEAGGPGNSPLHF,TGCAGTGCAGAGGCGGGGGGCCCGGGTAATTCACCCCTCCACTTT
-,TRBJ1-3,-,TRBV7-9,CASSLKAMSSGNTIYF,TGTGCCAGCAGCTTAAAAGCCATGAGCTCTGGAAACACCATATATTTT
-,TRBJ1-2,many,TRBV10-3,CAISPGRRDGYTF,TGTGCCATCAGCCCCGGGAGGCGCGATGGCTACACCTTC
-,TRBJ1-1,few,TRBV7-9,CASSQDHEAFF,TGTGCCAGCAGCCAGGACCATGAAGCTTTCTTT
-,TRBJ1-3,many,TRBV7-6,CASSLGQLRSGNTIYF,TGTGCCAGCAGCTTAGGACAGCTTCGCTCTGGAAACACCATATATTTT
-,TRBJ2-5,many,TRBV20-1,CSARVRSELQETQYF,TGCAGTGCTAGAGTTCGATCAGAGTTACAAGAGACCCAGTACTTC
-,TRBJ2-7,-,TRBV7-9,CASSLNTGREQYF,TGTGCCAGCAGTTTGAATACAGGGCGGGAGCAGTACTTC
TRBD2,TRBJ2-2,-,TRBV6-6,CAGGLAGVTGELFF,TGTGCCGGGGGACTAGCAGGTGTCACCGGGGAGCTGTTTTTT
-,TRBJ2-7,-,TRBV7-2,CASSPRIRSSYEQYF,TGTGCCAGTAGTCCACGGATCAGAAGCTCCTACGAGCAGTACTTC
-,TRBJ1-1,-,TRBV29-1,CSVEGRGGANTEAFF,TGCAGCGTTGAGGGCCGGGGAGGGGCGAACACTGAAGCTTTCTTT
TRBD1,TRBJ1-1,-,TRBV15,CATSTRGSTEAFF,TGTGCCACCAGCACCAGGGGGAGCACTGAAGCTTTCTTT
TRBD1,TRBJ2-5,few,TRBV27,CASSFGMGQGVTQYF,TGTGCCAGCAGTTTCGGAATGGGACAGGGGGTGACCCAGTACTTC
-,TRBJ2-5,few,TRBV5-1,CASSPQQVAQETQYF,TGCGCCAGCAGCCCCCAGCAGGTCGCCCAAGAGACCCAGTACTTC
TRBD2,TRBJ2-2,-,TRBV5-5,CASSLALTSRLGELFF,TGTGCCAGCAGCCTGGCCCTGACTAGCCGGTTAGGGGAGCTGTTTTTT